This TCR beta chain was sequenced in a study of CD8 T cells in ankylosing spondylitis. Notes on the study in general: Within ankylosing spondylitis blood, a TCR beta motif made up of under 10 highly homologous variants appeared to be characteristic. The authors found the disease-linked clones to be CD8+ and relatively rare in peripheral blood.

V was cut by 4 bases and J by 5 bases, with 12 bases left in between. This CDR3 is built from 14 residues. Germline loops: CDR1 SGDLS, CDR2 YYNGEE. Each CDR3 protein is one row after TCRdb ran MiXCR on the 5' RACE reads. The data contain roughly 470,000 distinct CDR3 sequences, roughly 25% of them singletons. With respect to this clonotype: The antigen is not known.

This chain links TRBV9 with TRBJ2-2; no reliable D call. The source is a male donor with ankylosing spondylitis. Material for sequencing was blood, either unsorted or a sorted T cell fraction (not recorded which). CDR3 nucleotides: TGTGCCAGCAGCTTGCGACCGGTTACCGGGGAGCTGTTTTTT. This encodes CASSLRPVTGELFF.